This TCR beta chain was observed in a study of blood T cell repertoires in COVID-19. Sequencing used immunoSEQ multiplex PCR; TCRdb keeps in-frame clones, though not all of them. The sample has about 480,000 clones; about nine tenths are singletons. Germline lookup yields CDR1 SGHAT and CDR2 FQNNGV. CDR3 size: 18 residues. Unmatched junction bases numbered 12, after V lost 5 bases and J lost 2 bases. This study enrolled people aged roughly 18 to 89 from 20 to 25 US geographic areas. The sequenced sample was PBMCs or T cells enriched from blood (not recorded which). V gene TRBV11-2 combines with J gene TRBJ2-5; 12 nucleotides line up with TRBD2. The source of this sequence is a woman aged 55-69 years who had recovered from COVID-19. CDR3 protein: CASSPTTGLAGRQETQYF. The CDR3 region has the DNA TGTGCCAGCAGCCCCACTACAGGACTAGCGGGGAGACAAGAGACCCAGTACTTC.